What follows are 23 T cell receptor beta chains derived from one specimen sequenced in a study of blood T cell repertoires in COVID-19. Clones were sequenced by immunoSEQ multiplex PCR, and TCRdb holds only the in-frame ones, with some missing. The data hold over 200,000 clones, with about 83% observed a single time. The sample consisted of peripheral blood. These receptors were obtained from a man between 60 and 75 years old who had recovered from COVID-19.

The chain is built from TRBV4-2 and TRBJ1-3; 7 bases map to TRBD1. Per the germline V gene, CDR1 is LGHNA and CDR2 is YNFKEQ. This CDR3 comprises 16 residues. V gave up 4 bases and J gave up 4 bases; unmatched junction bases: 10. This CDR3 reads CASSRETGLSGNTIYF. In nucleotides, the CDR3 is TGTGCCAGCAGCCGAGAGACAGGGCTGTCAGGAAACACCATATATTTT.

Only one count was recorded for this clone. This rearrangement joins TRBV5-1 to TRBJ1-2; D not certain. Trimming cost V 1 base and J 8 bases, with 12 bases left between them. The CDR3 runs to 13 residues. CDR1 SGHRS and CDR2 YFSETQ come from the germline V gene. CDR3 in amino acids: CASSLTADGGYTF. CDR3 nucleotide sequence: TGCGCCAGCAGCTTGACAGCGGACGGCGGCTACACCTTC.

The rearrangement uses TRBV11-3 and TRBJ2-5, with D possibly TRBD1 on 5 matching bases. The CDR3 loop spans 14 amino acids. Germline V gene lookup returns CDR1 SGHNT and CDR2 YENEEA. With 0 bases removed from V and 2 bases from J, the gap between germline ends came to 7 bases. DNA of the CDR3: TGTGCCAGCAGCTTAGATGGGGCTCAAGAGACCCAGTACTTC. Its translation is CASSLDGAQETQYF. The variable domain in full, completed from reference TRBV11-3 and TRBJ2-5, reads EAGVVQSPRYKIIEKKQPVAFWCNPISGHNTLYWYLQNLGQGPELLIRYENEEAVDDSQLPKDRFSAERLKGVDSTLKIQPAELGDSAVYLCASSLDGAQETQYFGPGTRLLVL.

The rearrangement links TRBV10-2 to TRBJ1-2; 10 bases match TRBD1. V trimming: 7 bases; J trimming: 2 bases; junction bases outside the gene matches: 13. Germline V gene lookup returns CDR1 WSHSY and CDR2 SAAADI. This CDR3 is 17 amino acids long. CDR3 sequence: CASTREGAGQGNYGYTF. The CDR3 bases are TGCGCCAGCACCAGAGAGGGGGCGGGACAGGGGAACTATGGCTACACCTTC.

The chain couples TRBV30 to TRBJ2-7; TRBD2 might be the D (6 bases). The germline V and J ends were trimmed by 2 bases and 3 bases, with 14 bases remaining between them. This CDR3 comprises 14 residues. Germline assignment: CDR1 GTSNPN and CDR2 SVGIG (reference sequence). CDR3 protein: CAWSRDSGNYEQYF. In DNA form, the CDR3 reads TGTGCCTGGAGTAGAGATAGCGGCAACTACGAGCAGTACTTC. The entire variable domain, with the rest obtained from reference TRBV30 and TRBJ2-7, is as follows: SQTIHQWPATLVQPVGSPLSLECTVEGTSNPNLYWYRQAAGRGLQLLFYSVGIGQISSEVPQNLSASRPQDRQFILSSKKLLLSDSGFYLCAWSRDSGNYEQYFGPGTRLTVT.

A single count supports this clone. The chain joins TRBV5-1 to TRBJ2-1; perhaps TRBD2 as D (6 bases). The CDR3 extends over 15 amino acids. The V and J ends lost 4 bases and 3 bases respectively, with 14 bases between them. Germline V gene lookup returns CDR1 SGHRS and CDR2 YFSETQ. The CDR3 sequence is CASSVEARGYNEQFF. DNA for the CDR3: TGCGCCAGCAGCGTGGAAGCGCGGGGCTACAATGAGCAGTTCTTC.

The DNA for the CDR3 is TGTGCCATCGGAGGCATCCAGAACACTGAAGCTTTCTTT. Residues: CAIGGIQNTEAFF. The V call is TRBV10-3, the J call TRBJ1-1, with unresolved D. CDR3 size: 13 residues. Deletions cut 8 bases from V and 1 base from J, with 11 bases between. The germline CDR1 and CDR2 sequences are ENHRY and SYGVKD.

The chain has TRBV7-2 and TRBJ1-1; D remains unclear. The length of the CDR3 is 13 residues. The V gene's germline CDR1 is SGHTA and CDR2 FQGNSA. The V gene lost 6 bases and the J gene lost 1 base, with 9 bases spanning the gap. In nucleotides, the CDR3 is TGTGCCAGCAGGTCACAGACGAACACTGAAGCTTTCTTT. This codes for CASRSQTNTEAFF.

The chain carries TRBV6-6 and TRBJ1-2; TRBD1 is a possible D gene (5 bases). The CDR3 is made up of 13 amino acids. V gave up 4 bases and J gave up 4 bases, with 10 bases separating them. Germline V gene sequence: CDR1 MNHNY, CDR2 SVGAGI (reference sequence). The CDR3 DNA follows: TGTGCCAGCAGTTCCCCTGGGGCCTATGGCTACACCTTC. It specifies CASSSPGAYGYTF.

This clone was detected once. The chain couples TRBV5-4 to TRBJ2-7, with a possible D match to TRBD1 (6 bases). The V end lost 2 bases, the J end lost 3 bases, and 18 bases lay between the germline ends. Germline values: CDR1 SGHNT, CDR2 YYREEE (reference sequence). This CDR3 has 16 residues. The CDR3 DNA reads as TGTGCCAGCAGCTTTGGGCCGGACAGACCCAACTACGAGCAGTACTTC. Translated: CASSFGPDRPNYEQYF.

The chain employs TRBV20-1 and TRBJ1-2, with D possibly being TRBD1 (6 bases). CDR1 DFQATT and CDR2 SNEGSKA come from the germline V gene (reference sequence). This CDR3 region has 11 residues. V lost 7 bases to trimming and J lost 8 bases, with 14 bases between them. Written as DNA, the CDR3 is TGCAGTGTCCTGGACAGAGCGGGCTACACCTTC. Translation gives CSVLDRAGYTF.

The chain links TRBV2 to TRBJ1-2, with 8 bases aligning to TRBD1. CDR1 and CDR2 (germline): SNHLY, FYNNEI. The CDR3 is 13 amino acids. J was trimmed by 6 bases and V by 6 bases; bases with no gene match: 6. This CDR3 is CASRGTGPHGYTF. CDR3 nucleotides: TGTGCCAGCAGGGGGACAGGCCCTCATGGCTACACCTTC.

This chain's CDR3 is CASTPGGVTGELFF. The CDR3 region has the DNA TGTGCCAGCACTCCCGGGGGAGTCACCGGGGAGCTGTTTTTT. This sequence joins TRBV7-2 and TRBJ2-2; TRBD2 is a possible D gene (6 bases). The CDR3 is 14 amino acids. V was cut by 7 bases and J by 4 bases, with 13 bases left in between. Germline assignment: CDR1 SGHTA and CDR2 FQGNSA. Full variable domain (missing parts from reference TRBV7-2 and TRBJ2-2): GAGVSQSPSNKVTEKGKDVELRCDPISGHTALYWYRQSLGQGLEFLIYFQGNSAPDKSGLPSDRFSAERTGGSVSTLTIQRTQQEDSAVYLCASTPGGVTGELFFGEGSRLTVL.

This chain uses TRBV7-9 with TRBJ1-1; D not certain. The CDR3 length is 15 residues. The germline CDR1 and CDR2 sequences are SEHNR and FQNEAQ (reference sequence). Trimming left V 2 bases short and J 1 base short, with 11 bases between. DNA for the CDR3: TGTGCCAGCAGCTTAAGGACTGGGCCGAACACTGAAGCTTTCTTT. It is translated as CASSLRTGPNTEAFF.

J is TRBJ1-3 and V is TRBV3-1 (or the pseudogene TRBV3-2), with D maybe TRBD1 (5 bases). Germline V CDR1 and CDR2: LGHDT, YNNKEL (reference sequence). The CDR3 totals 16 residues. V lost 2 bases, J lost 0 bases, and 11 bases lay in between. The CDR3 spells CASSQSTDSSGNTIYF. CDR3 nucleotide sequence: TGTGCCAGCAGCCAATCGACAGATAGCTCTGGAAACACCATATATTTT.

The rearrangement joins TRBV24-1 to TRBJ2-7; D is perhaps TRBD2 (5 bases). The CDR3 has 11 residues. In germline, CDR1 is KGHDR, CDR2 SFDVKD. V shed 6 bases and J shed 9 bases, with 11 bases lying between them. CDR3 sequence (DNA): TGTGCCACCAGTACGAGCGGCGGGCAGTACTTC. Amino acid sequence: CATSTSGGQYF.

J is TRBJ2-7 and V is TRBV3-1 (or the pseudogene TRBV3-2); 7 nucleotides agree with TRBD2. With 6 bases clipped from V and 6 bases from J, the junction kept 17 bases outside the gene matches. CDR3 length: 16 residues. Germline V CDR1 and CDR2: LGHDT, YNNKEL (reference sequence). The CDR3 reads CASSRRAGWGSSEQYF. The CDR3 nucleotides read TGTGCCAGCAGTCGAAGAGCGGGGTGGGGTTCGAGCGAGCAGTACTTC.

The V gene is TRBV28, the J gene TRBJ2-6; no reliable D call. Germline CDR1 is MDHEN and CDR2 is SYDVKM. This CDR3 is 16 amino acids long. The V and J ends lost 4 bases and 0 bases respectively, with 10 bases between them. The CDR3 nucleotides are TGTGCCAGCAGTTGGGCAGGAAGCTCTGGGGCCAACGTCCTGACTTTC. Translated, it gives CASSWAGSSGANVLTF.

The CDR3 spells CAWAVRGALRHEQFF. DNA of the CDR3: TGTGCCTGGGCCGTGCGGGGGGCCCTCCGGCATGAGCAGTTCTTC. The chain carries TRBV30 and TRBJ2-1; 8 nucleotides agree with TRBD2. V shed 5 bases, J shed 8 bases, and the junction held 14 bases outside the gene matches. The CDR3 runs to 15 residues. The germline V gene encodes CDR1 GTSNPN and CDR2 SVGIG (reference sequence).

The CDR3 nucleotides are TGCGCCAGCAGTGATGGACAGGGATGCCTCCACTTT. It translates to CASSDGQGCLHF. The V call is TRBV10-1, the J call TRBJ1-6; TRBD1 agrees at 8 bases. The germline CDR1 and CDR2 sequences are WNHNN and SYGVQD (reference sequence). Trimming cost V 3 bases and J 15 bases; bases outside gene matches: 4. The CDR3 consists of 12 residues.

The J gene is TRBJ2-6, the V gene TRBV23-1; TRBD1 agrees at 9 bases. TRBV23-1 is treated as an ORF (open reading frame) with a function not yet certain. The CDR3 has 16 amino acids. Trimming cost V 4 bases and J 11 bases; bases outside gene matches: 12. The CDR3 DNA follows: TGCGCCAGCAGTCCACCAACAGGGGGCCACCCCCACGTCCTGACTTTC. This sequence encodes CASSPPTGGHPHVLTF.

The rearrangement uses TRBV19 and TRBJ2-3; 7 positions agree with TRBD1. The trim removed 2 bases at V and 4 bases at J, leaving 12 bases unmatched. The CDR3 has 17 amino acids. Per germline, CDR1 LNHDA and CDR2 SQIVND (reference sequence). CDR3 nucleotides: TGTGCCAGTAGTATACTAGGGGACAGCCGAATCCCAGATACGCAGTATTTT. Its protein is CASSILGDSRIPDTQYF.

The chain carries TRBV18 and TRBJ1-3, with a possible D match to TRBD1 (6 bases). The CDR3 runs to 16 residues. CDR1 is KGHSH, CDR2 LQKENI, per germline. V shed 4 bases and J shed 2 bases, with 15 bases lying between them. Here the CDR3 DNA reads TGTGCCAGCTCACAGTTGGGGGGGCGACCTGGAAACACCATATATTTT. Translation gives CASSQLGGRPGNTIYF.